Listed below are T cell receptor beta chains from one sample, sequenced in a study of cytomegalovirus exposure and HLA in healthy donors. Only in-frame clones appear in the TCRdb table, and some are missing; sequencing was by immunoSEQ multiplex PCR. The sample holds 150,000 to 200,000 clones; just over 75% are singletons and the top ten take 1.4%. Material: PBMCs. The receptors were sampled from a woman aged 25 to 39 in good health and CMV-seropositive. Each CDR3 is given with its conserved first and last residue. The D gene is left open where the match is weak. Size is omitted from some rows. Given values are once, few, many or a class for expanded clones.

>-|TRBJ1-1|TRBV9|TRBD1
CASSPRDSVSTEAFF
TGTGCCAGCAGCCCACGGGACAGCGTTTCCACTGAAGCTTTCTTT
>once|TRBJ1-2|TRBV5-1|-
CASSLTGQVQFGGYTF
TGCGCCAGCAGCTTAACAGGGCAGGTCCAATTCGGGGGCTACACCTTC
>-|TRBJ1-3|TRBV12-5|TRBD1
CASGFPGQASSGNTIYF
TGTGCTAGTGGTTTCCCGGGACAGGCTAGCTCTGGAAACACCATATATTTT
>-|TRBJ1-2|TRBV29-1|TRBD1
CSVEDQGARGYTF
TGCAGCGTTGAAGATCAGGGGGCGAGGGGCTACACCTTC
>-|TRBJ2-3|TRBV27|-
CASSLRGTDTQYF
TGTGCCAGCAGTTTACGGGGGACAGATACGCAGTATTTT
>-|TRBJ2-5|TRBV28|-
CASAIRGNTQYF
TGTGCCAGCGCCATAAGGGGAAATACCCAGTACTTC
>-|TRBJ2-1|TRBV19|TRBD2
CASSSLAGGGRSYNEQFF
TGTGCCAGTAGTTCCCTAGCGGGAGGGGGACGCTCCTACAATGAGCAGTTCTTC
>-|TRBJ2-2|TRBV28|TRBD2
CASSLIPTSGSEELFF
TGTGCCAGCAGTTTGATCCCCACTAGCGGGAGTGAGGAGCTGTTTTTT
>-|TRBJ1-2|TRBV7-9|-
CASSPGTSYGYTF
TGTGCCAGCAGCCCCGGGACATCTTATGGCTACACCTTC
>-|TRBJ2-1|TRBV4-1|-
CASSAGSAYNEQFF
TGCGCCAGCAGCGCGGGGTCAGCCTACAATGAGCAGTTCTTC
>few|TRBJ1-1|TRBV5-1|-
CASSYTAGDTEAFF
TGCGCCAGCAGCTACACAGCCGGCGACACTGAAGCTTTCTTT
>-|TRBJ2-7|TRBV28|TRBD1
CASSTRGPYEQYF
TGTGCCAGCAGCACCAGGGGGCCCTACGAGCAGTACTTC
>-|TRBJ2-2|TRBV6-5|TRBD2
CASSYRTSSTGELFF
TGTGCCAGCAGTTACCGGACTAGCAGCACCGGGGAGCTGTTTTTT
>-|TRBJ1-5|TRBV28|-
CASHDGGNQPQHF
TGTGCCAGCCATGACGGGGGCAATCAGCCCCAGCATTTT
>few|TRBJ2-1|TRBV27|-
CASTPGVSDEQFF
TGTGCCAGCACCCCCGGGGTTAGCGATGAGCAGTTCTTC
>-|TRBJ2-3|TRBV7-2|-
CASSFPPRDTQYF
TGTGCCAGCAGCTTCCCTCCTAGAGATACGCAGTATTTT
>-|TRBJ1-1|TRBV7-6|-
CASSFSRGNTEAFF
TGTGCCAGCAGCTTCTCCAGGGGGAACACTGAAGCTTTCTTT
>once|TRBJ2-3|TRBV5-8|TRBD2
CASSLRLAGGTDTQYF
TGTGCCAGCAGCTTGCGTCTAGCGGGGGGCACAGATACGCAGTATTTT
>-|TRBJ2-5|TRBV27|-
CASWERLETQYF
TGTGCCAGCTGGGAGAGATTGGAGACCCAGTACTTC
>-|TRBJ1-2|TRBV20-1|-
CSARISYGYTF
TGCAGTGCTAGAATCTCTTATGGCTACACCTTC
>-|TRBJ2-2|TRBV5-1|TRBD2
CASSLRTSSNTGELFF
TGCGCCAGCAGCTTAAGGACTAGCTCGAACACCGGGGAGCTGTTTTTT
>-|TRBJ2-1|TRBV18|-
CASSPSVSSYNEQFF
TGTGCCAGCTCACCAAGCGTTAGCTCCTACAATGAGCAGTTCTTC
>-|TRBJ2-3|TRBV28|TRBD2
CASNAWTSGRDTDTQYF
TGTGCCAGCAATGCGTGGACTAGCGGGAGGGACACAGATACGCAGTATTTT
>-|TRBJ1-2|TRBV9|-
CASSLSLGVGGLGLYGYTF
TGTGCCAGCAGCCTCTCCCTTGGGGTGGGGGGGCTCGGGCTCTATGGCTACACCTTC
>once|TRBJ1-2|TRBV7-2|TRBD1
CASSLVGGQGLGGYTF
TGTGCCAGCAGTTTAGTTGGTGGACAGGGACTCGGGGGCTACACCTTC
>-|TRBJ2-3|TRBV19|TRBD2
CASSPLAGRTDTQYF
TGTGCCAGTAGTCCCCTAGCGGGACGCACAGATACGCAGTATTTT
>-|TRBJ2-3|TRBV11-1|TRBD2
CASSLGLAGADTQYF
TGTGCCAGCAGCTTAGGACTAGCGGGAGCAGATACGCAGTATTTT
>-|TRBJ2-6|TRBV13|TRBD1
CASSRDREISGANVLTF
TGTGCCAGCAGCCGAGACAGGGAAATCTCTGGGGCCAACGTCCTGACTTTC
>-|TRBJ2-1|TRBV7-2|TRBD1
CASSSRTGNNEQFF
TGTGCCAGCAGCTCCCGGACAGGGAACAATGAGCAGTTCTTC
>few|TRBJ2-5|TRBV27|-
CASSSGTRGQTQYF
TGTGCCAGCAGTTCAGGGACTCGCGGACAGACCCAGTACTTC
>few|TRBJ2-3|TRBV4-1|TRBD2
CASSQDWGPSGSHTDTQYF
TGCGCCAGCAGCCAAGATTGGGGGCCGAGCGGGAGCCACACAGATACGCAGTATTTT
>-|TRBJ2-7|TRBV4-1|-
CASSRAGSEQYF
TGCGCCAGCAGCCGAGCGGGCAGCGAGCAGTACTTC
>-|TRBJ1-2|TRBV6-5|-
CASSYRQGPLDYGYTF
TGTGCCAGCAGTTACCGTCAGGGGCCTCTAGACTATGGCTACACCTTC
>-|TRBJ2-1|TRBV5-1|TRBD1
CAVGTGMNEQFF
TGCGCCGTCGGGACAGGGATGAATGAGCAGTTCTTC
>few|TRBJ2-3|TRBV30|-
CAWSVRGTDTQYF
TGTGCCTGGAGTGTACGGGGGACAGATACGCAGTATTTT
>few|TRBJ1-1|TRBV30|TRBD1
CAWSAKGAWNTEAFF
TGTGCCTGGAGTGCGAAGGGGGCTTGGAACACTGAAGCTTTCTTT
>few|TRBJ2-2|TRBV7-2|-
CASSLGVTEYNTGELFF
TGTGCCAGCAGCTTAGGCGTGACAGAATACAACACCGGGGAGCTGTTTTTT
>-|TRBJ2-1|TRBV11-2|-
CATLGGRGSSYNEQFF
TGTGCCACCCTCGGGGGTCGGGGGAGCTCCTACAATGAGCAGTTCTTC
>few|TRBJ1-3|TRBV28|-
CASSFSISGNTIYF
TGTGCCAGCAGTTTTAGTATCTCTGGAAACACCATATATTTT
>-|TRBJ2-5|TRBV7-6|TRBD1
CASSFGTGGWQETQYF
TGTGCCAGCAGCTTCGGGACAGGGGGCTGGCAAGAGACCCAGTACTTC
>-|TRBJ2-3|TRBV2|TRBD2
CASAREGRHTDTQYF
TGTGCCAGCGCTCGGGAGGGCCGGCACACAGATACGCAGTATTTT
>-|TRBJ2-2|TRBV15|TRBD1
CASGQANTGELFF
TGTGCCTCGGGACAGGCGAACACCGGGGAGCTGTTTTTT
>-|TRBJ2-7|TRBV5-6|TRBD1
CASSGGGQGGVEQYF
TGTGCCAGCAGCGGCGGAGGACAGGGGGGGGTTGAGCAGTACTTC
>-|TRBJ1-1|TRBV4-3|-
CASSRGGTEAFF
TGCGCCAGCAGCCGGGGGGGGACTGAAGCTTTCTTT
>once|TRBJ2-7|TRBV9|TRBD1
CASSAGTGTYEQYF
TGTGCCAGCAGCGCCGGGACAGGGACCTACGAGCAGTACTTC
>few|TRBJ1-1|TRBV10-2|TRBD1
CAISQGSNTEAFF
TGCGCCATTTCACAGGGGTCGAACACTGAAGCTTTCTTT
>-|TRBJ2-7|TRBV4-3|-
CASSPNFGGADEQYF
TGCGCCAGCAGCCCAAATTTCGGGGGAGCGGACGAGCAGTACTTC
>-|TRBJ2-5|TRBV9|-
CASSVEGLRQETQYF
TGTGCCAGCAGCGTAGAGGGACTTAGACAAGAGACCCAGTACTTC
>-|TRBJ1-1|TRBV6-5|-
CASGGGPPYTEAFF
TGTGCCAGCGGGGGGGGTCCCCCTTACACTGAAGCTTTCTTT
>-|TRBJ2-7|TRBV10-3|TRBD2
CAISATSGSPSGGYEQYF
TGTGCCATCAGTGCCACTAGCGGGAGCCCGAGCGGAGGCTACGAGCAGTACTTC
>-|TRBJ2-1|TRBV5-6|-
CASSSLSSYNEQFF
TGTGCCAGCAGCTCTCTGAGCTCCTACAATGAGCAGTTCTTC
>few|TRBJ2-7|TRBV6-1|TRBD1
CASSDRYGQGAPNSYEQYF
TGTGCCAGCAGTGATCGTTACGGACAGGGAGCACCCAACTCCTACGAGCAGTACTTC
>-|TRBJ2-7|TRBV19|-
CASSIGTGYGGPSYEQYF
TGTGCCAGTAGTATAGGGACAGGGTACGGGGGGCCTTCCTACGAGCAGTACTTC
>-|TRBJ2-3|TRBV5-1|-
CASKFGGTDTQYF
TGCGCCAGCAAGTTCGGGGGCACAGATACGCAGTATTTT
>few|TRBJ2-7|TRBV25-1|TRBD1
CASSGGLTGVSDEQYF
TGTGCCAGCAGTGGGGGGCTGACAGGGGTCAGCGACGAGCAGTACTTC
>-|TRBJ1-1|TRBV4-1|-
CASSQDSTDQNTEAFF
TGCGCCAGCAGCCAAGATTCAACAGACCAGAACACTGAAGCTTTCTTT
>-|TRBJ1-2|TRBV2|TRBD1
CASGTGGYGYTF
TGTGCCAGCGGGACAGGGGGCTATGGCTACACCTTC
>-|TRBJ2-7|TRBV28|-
CASRSDLGEQYF
TGTGCCAGCAGGAGCGACTTAGGCGAGCAGTACTTC